This is a list of T cell receptor beta chains from one sample in a study of cytotoxic CD8 clonotypes in ibrutinib-treated CLL. Data came from immunoSEQ multiplex PCR; TCRdb stores just in-frame clones and leaves some out. The sample includes approximately 74,000 clones, around 84% of them seen just once. Source: PBMCs, taken at disease progression, from a patient treated with ibrutinib. These receptors all come from a human donor with chronic lymphocytic leukemia. CDR3s include the opening cysteine and the closing phenylalanine or tryptophan. D genes are given only for firm matches. Part of the rows lack a size; the others show once, few, many or a class for expanded clones.

TGTGCCAGCAGCTTAGGTTGGGGTAAAGAGACCCAGTACTTC,CASSLGWGKETQYF,TRBV7-9,TRBJ2-5,-,-
TGTGCCTGGAGTGTAACGCTTGTGGGCTACACCTTC,CAWSVTLVGYTF,TRBV30,TRBJ1-2,-,-
TGTGCCAGCAGCTTAGTGGAGGAGTTGGCTGGGGCCAACGTCCTGACTTTC,CASSLVEELAGANVLTF,TRBV7-9,TRBJ2-6,-,-
TGTGCCAGCAGCCCGCGACATGGCGGAGGTACTGAAGCTTTCTTT,CASSPRHGGGTEAFF,TRBV7-2,TRBJ1-1,-,-
TGTGCCAGCAGGAAACAGGGGGCCCGTGGCTACACCTTC,CASRKQGARGYTF,TRBV2,TRBJ1-2,-,TRBD1
TGTGCCAGCAGTTTACACAGGGGGGGAGATACGCAGTATTTT,CASSLHRGGDTQYF,TRBV28,TRBJ2-3,-,-
TGTGCCAGCAGGAGACAGGGTTACACTGAAGCTTTCTTT,CASRRQGYTEAFF,TRBV27,TRBJ1-1,few,TRBD1
TGTGCCAGCAGAAGTACAGGGGGAAGTCAGCCCCAGCATTTT,CASRSTGGSQPQHF,TRBV28,TRBJ1-5,-,TRBD1
TGTGCCAGCAGACTGCAGGGTTCTAACTATGGCTACACCTTC,CASRLQGSNYGYTF,TRBV7-2,TRBJ1-2,-,-
TGCGCCAGCAGTTCACAGGGGACCCCGAACACTGAAGCTTTCTTT,CASSSQGTPNTEAFF,TRBV5-1,TRBJ1-1,-,TRBD1
TGTGCCAGCAGCTTAGCTGGGACTAGCGGGAGACGAGCCAAAAACATTCAGTACTTC,CASSLAGTSGRRAKNIQYF,TRBV7-6,TRBJ2-4,-,TRBD2
TGTGCCAGCAGTTCTTGGGAGGCATCCTACGAGCAGTACTTC,CASSSWEASYEQYF,TRBV6-6,TRBJ2-7,-,-
TGTGCCAGCAGTGAAGCGGGGCGTCCTAGGTACGAGCAGTACTTC,CASSEAGRPRYEQYF,TRBV6-1,TRBJ2-7,few,-
TGTGCCAGCAGCACCGGACGGAACACTGAAGCTTTCTTT,CASSTGRNTEAFF,TRBV7-3,TRBJ1-1,-,-
TGTGCCAGCAGTTTAGGTTACACTGAAGCTTTCTTT,CASSLGYTEAFF,TRBV28,TRBJ1-1,once,-
TGTGCCAGCAGGTTACGGGGGGATAGCACAGATACGCAGTATTTT,CASRLRGDSTDTQYF,TRBV6-5,TRBJ2-3,-,TRBD2
TGTGCCAGCAGCCATGACCTTATGGGAGGACCCACCGGGGAGCTGTTTTTT,CASSHDLMGGPTGELFF,TRBV4-2,TRBJ2-2,few,-
TGTGCCAGCAGCCGGGACAGAAGCTCCTACGAGCAGTACTTC,CASSRDRSSYEQYF,TRBV27,TRBJ2-7,-,TRBD1
TGTGCCCCCGGGACCCCTCCCTACGAGCAGTACTTC,CAPGTPPYEQYF,TRBV11-3,TRBJ2-7,-,-
TGTGCCAGCAGCCAGTTACTACAGGGGGGAACATTCTACGAGCAGTACTTC,CASSQLLQGGTFYEQYF,TRBV4-2,TRBJ2-7,-,TRBD1
TGCGCCAGCAGCCAAATTAAAACAGGTTATGGCTACACCTTC,CASSQIKTGYGYTF,TRBV4-1,TRBJ1-2,-,-
TGCGCCAGCAGCCTAATGGGACCGCAGTTCTTC,CASSLMGPQFF,TRBV4-1,TRBJ2-1,-,-
TGCGCCAGCAGCTCACCGGGACAGGGGGCGTGGTTCTTC,CASSSPGQGAWFF,TRBV5-1,TRBJ2-1,-,TRBD1
TGTGCCAGCAGCTTGTTCGGGATGAACACCGGGGAGCTGTTTTTT,CASSLFGMNTGELFF,TRBV5-4,TRBJ2-2,-,-
TGCGCCAGCAGTCAATGTTGGCCACGCTACACCTTC,CASSQCWPRYTF,TRBV23-1,TRBJ1-2,-,-
TGTGCCAGTAGTATAGATTCGCCCGAAGGTGTGGCAGGGTTCACCGGGGAGCTGTTTTTT,CASSIDSPEGVAGFTGELFF,TRBV19,TRBJ2-2,-,-
TGTGCCAGCAGTGAAGCCTGGGACCCCCATGGGACCCAGTACTTC,CASSEAWDPHGTQYF,TRBV6-1,TRBJ2-5,-,-
TGTGCCAGCATCCTTTTTGGGCAGGGACCTCAGCCCCAGCATTTT,CASILFGQGPQPQHF,TRBV6-1,TRBJ1-5,few,-
TGTGCCAGCAGCTTCGGGCGGGCGCCTTCCTACGAGCAGTACTTC,CASSFGRAPSYEQYF,TRBV7-9,TRBJ2-7,-,-
TGTGCCAGCAGCCAGGGTGGTGGCAATCAGCCCCAGCATTTT,CASSQGGGNQPQHF,TRBV28,TRBJ1-5,once,-
TGTGCCAGCCGATTCAGGAATTTGAACACCGGGGAGCTGTTTTTT,CASRFRNLNTGELFF,TRBV28,TRBJ2-2,-,-
TGTGCCAGCAGCCCCTTAGGAGAGCAGTACTTC,CASSPLGEQYF,TRBV7-8,TRBJ2-7,-,-
TGTGCCAGCAGCCCCGACCTCGAGGCATACGACGAGCAGTACTTC,CASSPDLEAYDEQYF,TRBV9,TRBJ2-7,-,-
TGCGCCAGCAGCGGGAGGGGGCTTGTCACTGAAGCTTTCTTT,CASSGRGLVTEAFF,TRBV4-1,TRBJ1-1,once,TRBD1
TGTGCCAGCGGGGGGGCCGCCGAGCAGTACTTC,CASGGAAEQYF,TRBV2,TRBJ2-7,few,-
TGTGCCAGTAACCTTAGACAGGAATCCATGAACACTGAAGCTTTCTTT,CASNLRQESMNTEAFF,TRBV19,TRBJ1-1,-,-
TGTGCCAGCTCACCAGGAGGGGCCTCGAATTTCGGCGAGCAGTACTTC,CASSPGGASNFGEQYF,TRBV18,TRBJ2-7,-,-
TGTGCCAGCAGCTTGGTGACAGGGAAGGCCCAGTACTTC,CASSLVTGKAQYF,TRBV7-9,TRBJ2-5,-,TRBD1
TGCAGTGCTCCAAACACCGGGGAGCTGTTTTTT,CSAPNTGELFF,TRBV20-1,TRBJ2-2,-,-
TGTGCCAGCAGCATAGGCCTAGCCACAGATACGCAGTATTTT,CASSIGLATDTQYF,TRBV5-4,TRBJ2-3,-,-
TGTGCCAGCAGTTTAGTCGGGACGACCCAAGAGACCCAGTACTTC,CASSLVGTTQETQYF,TRBV28,TRBJ2-5,once,-
TGTGCAAGTCGCTTAGCGGCCCACTACGAGCAGTACTTC,CASRLAAHYEQYF,TRBV12-2,TRBJ2-7,-,-